Listed here is a single T cell receptor beta chain. The antigen remains undetermined. One junction end does not reproduce the germline sequence, and a read error may be involved. Unstimulated regulatory T cells (CD4+CD25+CD127-), CD4+CD25- non-regulatory cells, CD4 and CD8 cells were FACS-sorted from thawed PBMCs. The record originates from a study of Tregs in tolerant kidney transplant recipients. There are 14 residues in the CDR3. Per the germline V gene, CDR1 is SGHNT and CDR2 is YENEEA. Study-level results: Antigen-driven expansion was suggested because donor-specific Tregs expanded more than all Tregs in tolerant patients. Changing PCR primers prevented nucleotide comparison between some patients' samples.

Generated by immunoSEQ multiplex PCR, the TCRdb table keeps only in-frame clones and is missing some. The repertoire holds over 60,000 clones, with roughly 98% as singletons. The rearrangement links TRBV11-3 to TRBJ2-7, with a weak D call TRBD2 (5 bases). The sequenced sample was CD4+ T cells from blood, obtained before the transplant. This clonotype was sampled from a human donor who received a combined kidney and bone marrow transplant. The CDR3 loop reads CASSLGAVSYEQYF. As DNA, the CDR3 is TGTGCCAGCAGTTTAGGAGCGGTTTCCTACGAGCAGTACTTC.